This T cell receptor (beta chain) stems from a study of T cell responses to AZD1222 COVID-19 vaccine. Overall study findings and caveats: Distributed over spike, vaccine-associated CD4 TCRs predominated at 160-218 and 743-854. Most donors were white British, females outnumbered males, and clonal diversity was possibly underestimated.

Produced via immunoSEQ multiplex PCR; TCRdb's table is partial and in-frame only. This table has about 160,000 clones, 90% appearing once. Points on this clone: Its antigen is unidentified.

The CDR3 is 15 amino acids. Germline-derived CDR1 and CDR2 are SGHRS and YFSETQ. Trimming removed 4 bases from V and 4 bases from J; junction bases left unmatched: 8. This clonotype was obtained from an adult in good health. The source material was peripheral blood, sampled on day 0 of AZD1222 vaccination. The rearrangement links TRBV5-1 to TRBJ1-1, with 9 bases lining up with TRBD1. The CDR3 DNA is TGCGCCAGCAGCCAGGACAGGGGATGGGGCACTGAAGCTTTCTTT. Translated: CASSQDRGWGTEAFF.